This TCR beta chain derives from a study of CD8 T cells in ankylosing spondylitis. This clonotype was detected many times. Its antigen remains unknown. Points from the study as a whole: Disease-linked clones bore a CD8+ phenotype and were relatively rare in peripheral blood. Reported data indicate significant enrichment of disease-linked clones within matched ankylosing spondylitis synovial fluid. Characteristic, it appeared, of ankylosing spondylitis blood was a TCR beta motif of eight highly homologous variants.

Quantitative 5'-RACE was performed with molecular barcodes, and it yielded the TCR beta libraries. TCRdb called the 5' RACE reads again in MiXCR, with one record for every CDR3 protein. The sample lists some 120,000 distinct CDR3 sequences, about 7% seen once, with about 12% in the top ten. The receptor comes from a male donor with ankylosing spondylitis or in good health (not recorded which). Sequenced material: blood, either unsorted or a sorted T cell fraction (not recorded which).

The CDR3 bases are TGTGCCAGTAGGGGGACTAGCGGGGGGGACTACAATGAGCAGTTCTTC. Amino acid sequence: CASRGTSGGDYNEQFF. The chain carries TRBV19 and TRBJ2-1; TRBD2 matches at 16 bases. This CDR3 region has 16 residues. V shed 6 bases and J 3 bases; nucleotides not matched to a gene: 2. The V gene's germline CDR1 is LNHDA and CDR2 SQIVND (reference sequence).